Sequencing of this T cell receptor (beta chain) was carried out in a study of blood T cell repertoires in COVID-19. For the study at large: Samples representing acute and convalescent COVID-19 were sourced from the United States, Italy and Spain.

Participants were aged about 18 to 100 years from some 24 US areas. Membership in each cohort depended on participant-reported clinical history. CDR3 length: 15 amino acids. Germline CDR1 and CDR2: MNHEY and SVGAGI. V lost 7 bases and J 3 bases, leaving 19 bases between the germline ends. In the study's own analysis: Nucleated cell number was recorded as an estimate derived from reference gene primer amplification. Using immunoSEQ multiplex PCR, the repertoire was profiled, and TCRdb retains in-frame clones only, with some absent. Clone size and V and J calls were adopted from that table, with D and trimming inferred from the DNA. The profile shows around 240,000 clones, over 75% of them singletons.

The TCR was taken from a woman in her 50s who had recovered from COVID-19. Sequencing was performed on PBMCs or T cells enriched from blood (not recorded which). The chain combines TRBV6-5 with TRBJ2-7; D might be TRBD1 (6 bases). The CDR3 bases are TGTGCCAGCAAAATCATGGACAGAAGGAACTACGAGCAGTACTTC. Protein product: CASKIMDRRNYEQYF.